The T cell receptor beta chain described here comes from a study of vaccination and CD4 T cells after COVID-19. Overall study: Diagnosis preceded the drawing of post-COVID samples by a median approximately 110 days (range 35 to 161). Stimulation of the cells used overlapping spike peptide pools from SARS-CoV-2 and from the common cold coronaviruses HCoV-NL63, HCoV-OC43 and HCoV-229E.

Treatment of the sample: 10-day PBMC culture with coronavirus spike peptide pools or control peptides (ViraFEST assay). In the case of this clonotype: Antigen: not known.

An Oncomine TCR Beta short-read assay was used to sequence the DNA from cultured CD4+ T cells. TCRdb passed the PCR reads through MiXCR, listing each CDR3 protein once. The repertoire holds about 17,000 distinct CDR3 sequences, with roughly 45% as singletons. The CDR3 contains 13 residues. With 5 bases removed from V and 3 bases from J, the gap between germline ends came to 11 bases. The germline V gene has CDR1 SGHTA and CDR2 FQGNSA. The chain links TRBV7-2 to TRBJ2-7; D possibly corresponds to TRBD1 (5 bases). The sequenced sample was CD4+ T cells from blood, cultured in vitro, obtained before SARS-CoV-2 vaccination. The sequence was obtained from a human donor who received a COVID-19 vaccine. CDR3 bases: TGTGCCAGCAGCGCACAGGTGTTCTACGAGCAGTACTTC. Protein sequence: CASSAQVFYEQYF. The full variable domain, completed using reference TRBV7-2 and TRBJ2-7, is GAGVSQSPSNKVTEKGKDVELRCDPISGHTALYWYRQSLGQGLEFLIYFQGNSAPDKSGLPSDRFSAERTGGSVSTLTIQRTQQEDSAVYLCASSAQVFYEQYFGPGTRLTVT.